The 6 T cell receptor beta chains given below trace back to one sample, sequenced in a study of shared T cell receptors in the human thymus. TCRdb's copy holds only in-frame clones and misses some; the assay was immunoSEQ multiplex PCR. The sample holds approximately 730,000 clones; 80% to 90% are singletons and the top ten take about 0.011%. The sample was also reused in another study, on human thymus T cells.

Sample: thymocytes. These TCRs come from a girl under three years old with a congenital heart defect.

The chain uses TRBV6-8 and TRBJ1-6; D possibly corresponds to TRBD1 (5 bases). V lost 7 bases and J 4 bases, leaving 14 bases between the germline ends. This CDR3 is 15 amino acids long. The germline V gene has CDR1 MNHGY and CDR2 SAAAGT. The CDR3 region is CASTLIQVYNSPLHF. The DNA for the CDR3 is TGTGCCAGCACCCTAATACAGGTTTATAATTCACCCCTCCACTTT.

This clone was observed a single time. The chain carries TRBV19 and TRBJ2-7; 10 nucleotides match TRBD1. The CDR3 consists of 14 residues. Germline-derived CDR1 and CDR2 are LNHDA and SQIVND (reference sequence). Unmatched junction bases numbered 2, after V lost 3 bases and J lost 3 bases. The CDR3 region is CASSIRTGGYEQYF. The CDR3 DNA reads as TGTGCCAGTAGTATCAGGACAGGGGGCTACGAGCAGTACTTC.

The chain couples TRBV10-3 to TRBJ1-2; 9 bases agree with TRBD1. Per germline, CDR1 ENHRY and CDR2 SYGVKD. Unmatched junction bases numbered 5, after V lost 7 bases and J lost 2 bases. The CDR3 loop spans 14 amino acids. Here the CDR3 DNA reads TGTGCCATCACCTCGGACAGGGGCAACTATGGCTACACCTTC. It is translated as CAITSDRGNYGYTF.

The rearrangement links TRBV7-9 to TRBJ1-1; 9 bases line up with TRBD1. The CDR3 loop spans 15 amino acids. With 5 bases clipped from V and 1 base from J, the junction kept 5 bases outside the gene matches. Germline V gives CDR1 SEHNR, CDR2 FQNEAQ (reference sequence). CDR3 coding DNA: TGTGCCAGCAGCCCACCACAGGGGGCGAACACTGAAGCTTTCTTT. This codes for CASSPPQGANTEAFF.

The gene calls are TRBV5-1 and TRBJ2-7, with 10 positions matching TRBD1. Trimming at V came to 1 base and at J to 5 bases, leaving 9 bases not matched to a gene. CDR1 is SGHRS, CDR2 YFSETQ, per germline. The CDR3 contains 16 residues. In DNA form, the CDR3 reads TGCGCCAGCAGCTTGACCGGGACAGGGGTCCCCAACGAGCAGTACTTC. This translates into CASSLTGTGVPNEQYF.

The rearrangement links TRBV5-8 to TRBJ1-2; 8 bases align to TRBD1. J was trimmed by 3 bases and V by 3 bases; bases with no gene match: 10. The CDR3 has 16 amino acids. Germline V CDR1 and CDR2: SGHTS, YDEGEE. Here the CDR3 DNA reads TGTGCCAGCAGCTGGGGACAGGTGGACCCCCACTATGGCTACACCTTC. Amino acids: CASSWGQVDPHYGYTF. The whole variable domain, filled in from reference TRBV5-8 and TRBJ1-2, reads EAGVTQSPTHLIKTRGQQATLRCSPISGHTSVYWYQQALGLGLQFLLWYDEGEERNRGNFPPRFSGRQFPNYSSELNVNALELEDSALYLCASSWGQVDPHYGYTFGSGTRLTVV.